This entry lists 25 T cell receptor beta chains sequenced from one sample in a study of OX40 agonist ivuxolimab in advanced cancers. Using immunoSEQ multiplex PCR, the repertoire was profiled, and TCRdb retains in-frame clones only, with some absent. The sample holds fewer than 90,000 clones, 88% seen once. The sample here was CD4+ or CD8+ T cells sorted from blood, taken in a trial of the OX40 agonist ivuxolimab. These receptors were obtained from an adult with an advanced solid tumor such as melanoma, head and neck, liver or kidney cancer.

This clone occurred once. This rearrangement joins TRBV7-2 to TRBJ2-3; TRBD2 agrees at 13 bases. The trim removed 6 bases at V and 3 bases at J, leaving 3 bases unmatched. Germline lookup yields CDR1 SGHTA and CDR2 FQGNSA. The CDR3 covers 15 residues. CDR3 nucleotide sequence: TGTGCCAGCAGATTGGGACTAGCGGGAACAGATACGCAGTATTTT. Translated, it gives CASRLGLAGTDTQYF.

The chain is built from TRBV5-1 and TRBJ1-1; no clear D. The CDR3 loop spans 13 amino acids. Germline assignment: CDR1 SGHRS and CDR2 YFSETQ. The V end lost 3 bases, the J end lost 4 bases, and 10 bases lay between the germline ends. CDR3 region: CASSSGVVTEAFF. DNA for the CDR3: TGCGCCAGCAGCTCGGGCGTCGTCACTGAAGCTTTCTTT.

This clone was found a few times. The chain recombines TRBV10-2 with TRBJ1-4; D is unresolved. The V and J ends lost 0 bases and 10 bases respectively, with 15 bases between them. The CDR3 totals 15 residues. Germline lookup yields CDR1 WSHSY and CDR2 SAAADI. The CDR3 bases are TGCGCCAGCAGTGAGTCGAGTGGTTCCCGGGGAAAACTGTTTTTT. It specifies CASSESSGSRGKLFF.

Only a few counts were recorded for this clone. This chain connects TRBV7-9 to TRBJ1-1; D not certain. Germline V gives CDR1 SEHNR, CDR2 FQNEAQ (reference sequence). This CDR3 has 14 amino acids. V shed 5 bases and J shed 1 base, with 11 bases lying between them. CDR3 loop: CASSVRGTNTEAFF. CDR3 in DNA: TGTGCCAGCAGCGTGCGGGGTACGAACACTGAAGCTTTCTTT.

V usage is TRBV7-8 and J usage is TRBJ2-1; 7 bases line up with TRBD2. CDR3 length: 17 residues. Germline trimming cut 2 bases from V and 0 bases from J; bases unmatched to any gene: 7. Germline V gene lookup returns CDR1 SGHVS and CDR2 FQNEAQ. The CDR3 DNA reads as TGTGCCAGCAGCTTAAGGGAGGGCCTCTACTCCTACAATGAGCAGTTCTTC. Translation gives CASSLREGLYSYNEQFF.

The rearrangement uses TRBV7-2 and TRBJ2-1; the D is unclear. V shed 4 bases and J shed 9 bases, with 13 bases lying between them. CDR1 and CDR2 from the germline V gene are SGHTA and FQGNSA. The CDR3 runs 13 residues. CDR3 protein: CASSSPGVSEQFF. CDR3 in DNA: TGTGCCAGCAGCTCCCCTGGGGTCTCTGAGCAGTTCTTC.

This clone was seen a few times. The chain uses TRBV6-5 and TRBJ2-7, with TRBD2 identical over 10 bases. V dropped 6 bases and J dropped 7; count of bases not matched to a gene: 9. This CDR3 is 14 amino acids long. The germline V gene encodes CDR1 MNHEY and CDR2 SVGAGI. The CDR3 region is CASSSSGRVGEQYF. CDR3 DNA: TGTGCCAGCAGCTCTAGCGGGAGAGTCGGGGAGCAGTACTTC.

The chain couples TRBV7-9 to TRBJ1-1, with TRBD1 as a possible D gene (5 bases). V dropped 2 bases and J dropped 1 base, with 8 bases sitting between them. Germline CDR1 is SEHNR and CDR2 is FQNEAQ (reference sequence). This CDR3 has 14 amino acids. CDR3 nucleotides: TGTGCCAGCAGCTTATGGCAGGGGAACACTGAAGCTTTCTTT. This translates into CASSLWQGNTEAFF. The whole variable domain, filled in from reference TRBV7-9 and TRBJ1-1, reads DTGVSQNPRHKITKRGQNVTFRCDPISEHNRLYWYRQTLGQGPEFLTYFQNEAQLEKSRLLSDRFSAERPKGSFSTLEIQRTEQGDSAMYLCASSLWQGNTEAFFGQGTRLTVV.

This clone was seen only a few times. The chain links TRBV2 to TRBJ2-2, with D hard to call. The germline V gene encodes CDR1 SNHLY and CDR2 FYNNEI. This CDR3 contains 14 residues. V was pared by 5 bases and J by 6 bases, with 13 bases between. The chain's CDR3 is CASSSNWLAGELFF. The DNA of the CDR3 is TGTGCCAGCAGTTCAAACTGGTTAGCCGGGGAGCTGTTTTTT.

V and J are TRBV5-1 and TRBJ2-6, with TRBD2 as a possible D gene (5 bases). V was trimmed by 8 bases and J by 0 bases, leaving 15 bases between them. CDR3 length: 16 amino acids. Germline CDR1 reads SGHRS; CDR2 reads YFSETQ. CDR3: CASSDRAGSGANVLTF. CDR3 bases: TGCGCCAGTAGTGATAGGGCGGGCTCTGGGGCCAACGTCCTGACTTTC.

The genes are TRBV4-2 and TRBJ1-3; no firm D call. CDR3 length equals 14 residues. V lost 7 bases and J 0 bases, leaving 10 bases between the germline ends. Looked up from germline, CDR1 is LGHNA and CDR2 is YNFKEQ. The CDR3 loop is CASKASSSGNTIYF. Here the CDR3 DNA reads TGTGCCAGCAAGGCGTCAAGCTCTGGAAACACCATATATTTT.

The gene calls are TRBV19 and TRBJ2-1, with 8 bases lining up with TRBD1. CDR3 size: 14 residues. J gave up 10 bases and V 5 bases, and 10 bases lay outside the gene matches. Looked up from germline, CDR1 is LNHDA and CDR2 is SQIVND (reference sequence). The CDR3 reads CASSASDRVGEQFF. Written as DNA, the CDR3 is TGTGCCAGTAGTGCCTCGGACAGGGTTGGAGAGCAGTTCTTC.

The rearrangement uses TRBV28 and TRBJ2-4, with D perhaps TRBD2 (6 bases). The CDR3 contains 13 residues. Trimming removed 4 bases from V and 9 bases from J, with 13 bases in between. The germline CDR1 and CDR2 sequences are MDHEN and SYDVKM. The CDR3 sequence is CASSSLATGIQYF. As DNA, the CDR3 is TGTGCCAGCAGTTCTCTAGCGACGGGCATTCAGTACTTC.

The CDR3 region is CSTSGETPGHEQYF. For the CDR3, the DNA is TGCAGCACTAGCGGGGAGACCCCAGGGCACGAGCAGTACTTC. This chain connects TRBV29-1 to TRBJ2-7; 10 positions agree with TRBD2. The CDR3 consists of 14 residues. J was trimmed by 5 bases and V by 8 bases; bases with no gene match: 12. Germline values: CDR1 SQVTM, CDR2 ANQGSEA.

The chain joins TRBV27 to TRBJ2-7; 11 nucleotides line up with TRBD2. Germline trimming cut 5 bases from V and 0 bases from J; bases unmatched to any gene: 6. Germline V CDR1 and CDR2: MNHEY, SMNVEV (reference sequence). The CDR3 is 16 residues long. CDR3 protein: CASSARTSGLSYEQYF. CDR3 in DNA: TGTGCCAGCAGTGCAAGGACTAGCGGGCTCTCCTACGAGCAGTACTTC.

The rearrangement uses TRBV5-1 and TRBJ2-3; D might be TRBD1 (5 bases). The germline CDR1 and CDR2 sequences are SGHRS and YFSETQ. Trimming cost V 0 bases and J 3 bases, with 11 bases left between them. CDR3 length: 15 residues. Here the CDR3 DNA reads TGCGCCAGCAGCTTGGCCCAGGGCGGAACAGATACGCAGTATTTT. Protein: CASSLAQGGTDTQYF.

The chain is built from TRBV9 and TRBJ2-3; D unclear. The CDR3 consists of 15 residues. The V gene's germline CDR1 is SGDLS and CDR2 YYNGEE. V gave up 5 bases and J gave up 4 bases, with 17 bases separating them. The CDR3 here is CASSPGLSLSDTQYF. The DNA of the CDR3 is TGTGCCAGCAGTCCTGGGCTCTCTTTGTCAGATACGCAGTATTTT.

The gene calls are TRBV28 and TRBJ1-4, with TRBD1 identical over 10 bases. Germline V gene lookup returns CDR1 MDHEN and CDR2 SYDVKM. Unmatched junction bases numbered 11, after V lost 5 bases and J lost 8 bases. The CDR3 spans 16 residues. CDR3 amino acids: CASSIRDRGRSEKLFF. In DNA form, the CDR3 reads TGTGCCAGCAGTATCCGGGACAGGGGACGCTCGGAAAAACTGTTTTTT. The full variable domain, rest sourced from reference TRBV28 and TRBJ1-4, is DVKVTQSSRYLVKRTGEKVFLECVQDMDHENMFWYRQDPGLGLRLIYFSYDVKMKEKGDIPEGYSVSREKKERFSLILESASTNQTSMYLCASSIRDRGRSEKLFFGSGTQLSVL.

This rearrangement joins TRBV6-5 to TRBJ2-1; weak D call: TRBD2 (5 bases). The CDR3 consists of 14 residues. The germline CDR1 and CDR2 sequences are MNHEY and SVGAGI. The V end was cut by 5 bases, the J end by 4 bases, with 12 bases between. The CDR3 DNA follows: TGTGCCAGCAGTACCCGGACTTTGTACAATGAGCAGTTCTTC. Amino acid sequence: CASSTRTLYNEQFF.

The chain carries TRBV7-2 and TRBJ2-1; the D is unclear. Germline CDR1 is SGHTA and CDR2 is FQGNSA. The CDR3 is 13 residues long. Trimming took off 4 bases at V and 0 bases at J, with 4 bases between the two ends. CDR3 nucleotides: TGTGCCAGCAGCTCTAGCTCCTACAATGAGCAGTTCTTC. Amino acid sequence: CASSSSSYNEQFF.

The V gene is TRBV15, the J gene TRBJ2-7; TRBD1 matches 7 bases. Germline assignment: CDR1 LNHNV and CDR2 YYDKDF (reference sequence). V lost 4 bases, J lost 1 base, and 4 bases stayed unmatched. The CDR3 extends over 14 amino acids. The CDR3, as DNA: TGTGCCACCAGCATAGGGGGCGAATCCTACGAGCAGTACTTC. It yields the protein CATSIGGESYEQYF.

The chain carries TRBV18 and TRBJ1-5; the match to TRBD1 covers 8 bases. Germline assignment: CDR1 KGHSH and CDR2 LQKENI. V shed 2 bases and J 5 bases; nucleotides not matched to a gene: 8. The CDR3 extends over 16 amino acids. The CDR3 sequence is CASSPGGRGLDQPQHF. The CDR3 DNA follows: TGTGCCAGCTCACCAGGGGGCAGGGGGCTTGATCAGCCCCAGCATTTT.

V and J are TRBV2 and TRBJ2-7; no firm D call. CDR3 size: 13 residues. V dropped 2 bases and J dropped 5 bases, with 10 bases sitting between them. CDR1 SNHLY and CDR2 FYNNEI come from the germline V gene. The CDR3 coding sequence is TGTGCCAGCAGTGAATTAGTCCCCCACGAGCAGTACTTC. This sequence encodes CASSELVPHEQYF.

In DNA, the CDR3 is TGTGCCAGCAGCTTAACGACAGGAGGCGCCTACGAGCAGTACTTC. Translation: CASSLTTGGAYEQYF. The chain uses TRBV7-8 and TRBJ2-7; weak D call: TRBD1 (6 bases). V shed 2 bases and J shed 2 bases, with 13 bases lying between them. The CDR3 consists of 15 residues. Germline CDR1 SGHVS, CDR2 FQNEAQ. Filled out from reference TRBV7-8 and TRBJ2-7, the complete variable domain reads GAGVSQSPRYKVAKRGQDVALRCDPISGHVSLFWYQQALGQGPEFLTYFQNEAQLDKSGLPSDRFFAERPEGSVSTLKIQRTQQEDSAVYLCASSLTTGGAYEQYFGPGTRLTVT.

The CDR3 DNA sequence: TGCAGCGTTTATCAGGGGGGAGGAGAAGCTTTCTTT. Amino acids: CSVYQGGGEAFF. The chain carries TRBV29-1 and TRBJ1-1, with TRBD1 identical over 7 bases. The germline V gene has CDR1 SQVTM and CDR2 ANQGSEA. Unmatched junction bases numbered 8, after V lost 5 bases and J lost 8 bases. This CDR3 is 12 amino acids long.